A single sample is the source of the 27 T cell receptor beta chains below, sequenced in a study of a mutant IDH1 vaccine in newly diagnosed glioma. Antigen specificity for these receptors is unknown. Stated time point: week 11, during vaccination. Vaccination comprised doses that each held 300 ug of mutant IDH1 20-mer peptide, plus topical imiquimod. Libraries were prepared by immunoSEQ multiplex PCR; TCRdb keeps only in-frame clonotypes and omits some of them. The sample shows 110,000 or so clones, 85% to 90% of them seen only once. The material sequenced was PBMCs, taken from a glioma patient whose treatment included an IDH1 peptide vaccine. The receptors were sampled from a woman aged 50 to 60 with glioma.

The V gene is TRBV28, the J gene TRBJ2-3, with D possibly matching TRBD2 (6 bases). The length of the CDR3 is 16 residues. Germline assignment: CDR1 MDHEN and CDR2 SYDVKM. Trimming cost V 5 bases and J 7 bases, with 22 bases left between them. The CDR3 nucleotides read TGTGCCAGCAGTCCGGGACTCACACTTACTGGAAATACGCAGTATTTT. It encodes CASSPGLTLTGNTQYF.

With regard to this clone: One end of the junction does not line up with germline, which may come from a read error. The chain combines TRBV7-7 with TRBJ2-3; possibly TRBD2 for D (6 bases). The CDR3 is made up of 16 amino acids. The germline gives CDR1 SSHAT, CDR2 FNYEAQ (reference sequence). The chain's CDR3 is CASSFPSGARADTQYF. CDR3 DNA sequence: TGTGCTAGCAGCTTTCCGTCGGGAGCCAGGGCAGATACGCAGTATTTT.

J is TRBJ2-2 and V is TRBV7-9, with D unclear. Trimming took 2 bases from V and 1 from J, leaving 5 bases between them. This CDR3 has 14 residues. Germline CDR1 and CDR2: SEHNR and FQNEAQ (reference sequence). CDR3 residues: CASSLSGNTGELFF. The CDR3, as DNA: TGTGCCAGCAGCTTAAGTGGGAACACCGGGGAGCTGTTTTTT.

V gene TRBV11-2 combines with J gene TRBJ2-7; no definite D call. V gave up 1 base and J gave up 3 bases, with 10 bases separating them. The CDR3 extends over 14 amino acids. From germline, CDR1 is SGHAT and CDR2 FQNNGV. The CDR3 DNA follows: TGTGCCAGCAGCTTAGGGCCTACCCTCTACGAGCAGTACTTC. It specifies CASSLGPTLYEQYF.

The J gene is TRBJ2-5, the V gene TRBV4-2, with 13 bases fitting TRBD2. The CDR3 totals 17 residues. The V and J ends lost 0 bases and 4 bases, in that order; junction bases with no gene match: 5. The germline V gene encodes CDR1 LGHNA and CDR2 YNFKEQ. CDR3 protein: CASSQERLAGGRETQYF. The CDR3 DNA reads TGTGCCAGCAGCCAAGAGAGACTAGCGGGAGGTAGAGAGACCCAGTACTTC.

The gene calls are TRBV9 and TRBJ1-2; 8 bases are a match to TRBD1. The CDR3 spans 14 residues. Germline lookup yields CDR1 SGDLS and CDR2 YYNGEE. The V segment lost 3 bases and the J segment 8 bases; nucleotides outside the gene matches: 9. The CDR3 DNA sequence: TGTGCCAGCAGCGCGTTATCAGGGGGCCGGGGCTACACCTTC. This codes for CASSALSGGRGYTF.

The chain employs TRBV5-1 and TRBJ2-7; TRBD1 aligns across 10 bases. Germline V CDR1 and CDR2: SGHRS, YFSETQ. The CDR3 runs 15 residues. Losses at the gene ends were 4 bases for V and 2 bases for J; bases not matched to a gene: 6. This CDR3 is CASSQTGTGAYEQYF. The CDR3 DNA reads as TGCGCCAGCAGCCAAACCGGGACAGGGGCCTACGAGCAGTACTTC.

The genes are TRBV2 and TRBJ2-1; 9 bases align to TRBD2. This CDR3 contains 14 residues. The ends lost 6 bases at V and 5 bases at J; junction bases unmatched: 5. Germline-derived CDR1 and CDR2 are SNHLY and FYNNEI. The CDR3 reads CASSQGLADNEQFF. DNA of the CDR3: TGTGCCAGCAGCCAGGGACTAGCAGACAATGAGCAGTTCTTC.

This clone has a single count. The same CDR3 also results from other DNA sequences found in this sample. This chain joins TRBV5-1 and TRBJ2-5; D call uncertain. V shed 2 bases and J shed 2 bases, with 1 base lying between them. The CDR3 covers 11 residues. Germline CDR1 is SGHRS and CDR2 is YFSETQ. The CDR3 nucleotides read TGCGCCAGCAGCTTACAAGAGACCCAGTACTTC. Its translation: CASSLQETQYF.

This chain links TRBV10-3 with TRBJ2-1; 9 nucleotides align to TRBD1. The V segment lost 10 bases and the J segment 1 base; nucleotides outside the gene matches: 2. Germline V gene data show CDR1 as ENHRY and CDR2 as SYGVKD. The CDR3 length is 13 residues. This CDR3 is CASGTGSYNEQFF. CDR3 coding DNA: TGTGCCAGTGGGACAGGGTCCTACAATGAGCAGTTCTTC.

The chain links TRBV5-1 to TRBJ2-5, with 7 bases matching TRBD1. This CDR3 is built from 13 residues. CDR1 and CDR2 from the germline V gene are SGHRS and YFSETQ. J gave up 4 bases and V 7 bases, and 7 bases lay outside the gene matches. The CDR3: CASGTESRETQYF. Written as DNA, the CDR3 is TGCGCCAGCGGGACAGAGAGCAGAGAGACCCAGTACTTC.

The V gene is TRBV5-4, the J gene TRBJ2-2; the D is unclear. Germline values: CDR1 SGHNT, CDR2 YYREEE (reference sequence). The V and J ends lost 4 bases and 3 bases respectively, with 4 bases between them. The CDR3 spans 12 residues. The CDR3, as DNA: TGTGCCAGCAGCACCTACACCGGGGAGCTGTTTTTT. Translating it yields CASSTYTGELFF.

V gene TRBV20-1 combines with J gene TRBJ2-7, with TRBD2 matching over 8 bases. Germline values: CDR1 DFQATT, CDR2 SNEGSKA (reference sequence). The V gene end was trimmed by 7 bases and the J gene end by 5 bases; junction bases not matched to a gene: 4. The CDR3 consists of 11 residues. The CDR3 sequence is CSGTSRDEQYF. DNA of the CDR3: TGCAGTGGGACTAGCAGAGACGAGCAGTACTTC.

This clone was recorded only once. This sequence joins TRBV18 and TRBJ2-6; 7 nucleotides agree with TRBD1. The ends lost 5 bases at V and 4 bases at J; junction bases unmatched: 5. This CDR3 region has 15 residues. Germline V gene data show CDR1 as KGHSH and CDR2 as LQKENI. The CDR3 DNA is TGTGCCAGCTCAAACAGGGGACCCGGGGCCAACGTCCTGACTTTC. Translating it yields CASSNRGPGANVLTF.

This chain uses TRBV5-1 with TRBJ1-1, with D hard to call. Germline assignment: CDR1 SGHRS and CDR2 YFSETQ. The CDR3 totals 13 residues. Trimming removed 2 bases at V and 5 bases at J, with 10 bases between. The CDR3 region has the DNA TGCGCCAGCAGCTTTTTGGGTACAACTGAAGCTTTCTTT. It is translated as CASSFLGTTEAFF.

The chain is built from TRBV11-2 and TRBJ2-3; D gene unclear. The CDR3 loop spans 12 amino acids. Trimming took 5 bases from V and 5 from J, leaving 8 bases between them. Germline V lookup: CDR1 SGHAT, CDR2 FQNNGV. Here the CDR3 reads CASSIVRDTQYF. The CDR3 DNA reads as TGTGCCAGCAGCATAGTACGAGATACGCAGTATTTT.

The chain recombines TRBV9 with TRBJ2-1, with D possibly matching TRBD1 (6 bases). Trimming took off 0 bases at V and 7 bases at J, with 8 bases between the two ends. Germline lookup yields CDR1 SGDLS and CDR2 YYNGEE. This CDR3 spans 13 amino acids. CDR3 nucleotides: TGTGCCAGCAGCGTAGGGACAGCAAATGAGCAGTTCTTC. Translation: CASSVGTANEQFF.

The rearrangement uses TRBV2 and TRBJ2-4; 8 bases line up with TRBD1. From germline, CDR1 is SNHLY and CDR2 FYNNEI. This CDR3 region has 16 residues. Trimming cost V 4 bases and J 1 base; bases outside gene matches: 6. CDR3 amino acids: CASSVDRVFAKNIQYF. The CDR3 DNA reads TGTGCCAGCAGTGTGGACAGGGTCTTTGCCAAAAACATTCAGTACTTC.

This chain connects TRBV27 to TRBJ1-2; no clear D gene. The CDR3 spans 13 residues. In germline, CDR1 is MNHEY, CDR2 SMNVEV (reference sequence). The V end was cut by 3 bases, the J end by 8 bases, with 13 bases between. Written as DNA, the CDR3 is TGTGCCAGCAGTTTTTCACCTTTTGGGGGCTACACCTTC. It specifies CASSFSPFGGYTF.

V is TRBV18 and J is TRBJ2-7; TRBD2 aligns across 9 bases. Unmatched junction bases numbered 1, after V lost 0 bases and J lost 1 base. The CDR3 spans 15 residues. Germline V gene sequence: CDR1 KGHSH, CDR2 LQKENI. The CDR3 is CASSPPGLASYEQYF. CDR3 sequence (DNA): TGTGCCAGCTCACCACCGGGACTAGCTTCCTACGAGCAGTACTTC. Variable domain in full (rest from reference TRBV18 and TRBJ2-7): NAGVMQNPRHLVRRRGQEARLRCSPMKGHSHVYWYRQLPEEGLKFMVYLQKENIIDESGMPKERFSAEFPKEGPSILRIQQVVRGDSAAYFCASSPPGLASYEQYFGPGTRLTVT.

J is TRBJ1-2 and V is TRBV28; 8 bases match TRBD1. This CDR3 has 13 amino acids. Germline loops: CDR1 MDHEN, CDR2 SYDVKM. Trimming at V came to 4 bases and at J to 8 bases, leaving 6 bases not matched to a gene. CDR3 sequence (DNA): TGTGCCAGCAGTTCAGCGGACAGGGTCGGCTACACCTTC. Its protein product is CASSSADRVGYTF.

This sequence joins TRBV19 and TRBJ2-5; D may match TRBD1 or TRBD2 (5 bases each). The V gene's germline CDR1 is LNHDA and CDR2 SQIVND (reference sequence). V lost 3 bases to trimming and J lost 4 bases, with 18 bases between them. The length of the CDR3 is 16 residues. As DNA, the CDR3 is TGTGCCAGTAGTATCGGGGCTAGCCCCACGTTAGAGACCCAGTACTTC. This codes for CASSIGASPTLETQYF.

This clone is a singleton in its sample. The chain is built from TRBV11-1 and TRBJ2-3; no firm D call. V shed 5 bases and J shed 0 bases, with 3 bases lying between them. Looked up from germline, CDR1 is SGHAT and CDR2 is FQDESV (reference sequence). The length of the CDR3 is 12 residues. CDR3 in amino acids: CASSPSTDTQYF. CDR3 coding DNA: TGTGCCAGCAGCCCCAGCACAGATACGCAGTATTTT.

This clone was counted a single time. An end of the junction differs from the germline gene, which may be a read error. The V call is TRBV15, the J call TRBJ2-7, with D possibly being TRBD1 or TRBD2 (6 bases each). The V gene's germline CDR1 is LNHNV and CDR2 YYDKDF (reference sequence). The CDR3 sequence is 16 residues long. The CDR3 loop reads CATRRVEEGDRSVQYF. The CDR3 bases are TGTGCCACCAGAAGAGTGGAGGAGGGGGACCGATCGGTGCAGTACTTC.

The V gene is TRBV6-1, the J gene TRBJ2-7; no definite D call. V lost 3 bases and J 7 bases, leaving 7 bases between the germline ends. CDR1 MNHNS and CDR2 SASEGT come from the germline V gene. This CDR3 has 11 amino acids. CDR3 nucleotide sequence: TGTGCCAGCAGTGATAGGCCGGAGCAGTACTTC. It translates to CASSDRPEQYF.

This clone was recorded only once. The chain links TRBV7-9 to TRBJ2-7; TRBD2 matches 9 bases. Germline V CDR1 and CDR2: SEHNR, FQNEAQ (reference sequence). With 1 base clipped from V and 5 bases from J, the junction kept 3 bases outside the gene matches. The CDR3 covers 14 residues. This chain's CDR3 is CASSLVSGRNEQYF. The CDR3 DNA is TGTGCCAGCAGCTTAGTTAGCGGGAGAAACGAGCAGTACTTC.

In DNA, the CDR3 is TGCAGCGTTTCTAGGACCAAGAACAATGAGCAGTTCTTC. This encodes CSVSRTKNNEQFF. The chain joins TRBV29-1 to TRBJ2-1; D is uncertain. The CDR3 is 13 amino acids. Trimming removed 5 bases from V and 5 bases from J, with 13 bases in between. Germline V gene data show CDR1 as SQVTM and CDR2 as ANQGSEA.